The 11 T cell receptor beta chains listed next were all sequenced from one sample in a study of blood T cell repertoires in COVID-19. The method was immunoSEQ multiplex PCR; TCRdb's version includes in-frame clones alone and lacks a portion of them. This repertoire shows roughly 88,000 clones, roughly 80% found once; its top ten account for about 17%. Material for sequencing was peripheral blood. These receptors were taken from a woman older than 75 with active or convalescent COVID-19.

The rearrangement joins TRBV6-2 or TRBV6-3 to TRBJ1-2; TRBD1 agrees at 7 bases. Trimming cost V 6 bases and J 3 bases; bases outside gene matches: 25. CDR1 is MNHEY, CDR2 SVGEGT, per germline. This CDR3 contains 20 residues. CDR3 residues: CASSPFLFGFGDRLDYGYTF. The CDR3 DNA is TGTGCCAGCAGCCCTTTTCTGTTTGGGTTTGGGGACAGACTTGACTATGGCTACACCTTC.

The gene calls are TRBV19 and TRBJ1-4, with no clear D. V gave up 6 bases and J gave up 8 bases, with 7 bases separating them. Germline assignment: CDR1 LNHDA and CDR2 SQIVND (reference sequence). CDR3 length: 11 amino acids. The chain's CDR3 is CASRSVEKLFF. CDR3 DNA sequence: TGTGCCAGTAGGTCTGTCGAAAAACTGTTTTTT.

The chain recombines TRBV28 with TRBJ2-7; 8 bases align to TRBD2. V gave up 6 bases and J gave up 1 base; unmatched junction bases: 5. CDR1 and CDR2 from the germline V gene are MDHEN and SYDVKM. CDR3 length equals 14 residues. Here the CDR3 reads CASRGTSLSYEQYF. For the CDR3, the DNA is TGTGCCAGCAGGGGGACTAGTTTGTCCTACGAGCAGTACTTC.

This clone was seen a single time. The V and J genes are TRBV6-5 and TRBJ1-1; perhaps TRBD1 as D (5 bases). CDR3 length equals 14 residues. V gave up 8 bases and J gave up 2 bases, with 15 bases separating them. Germline V gene data show CDR1 as MNHEY and CDR2 as SVGAGI. DNA of the CDR3: TGTGCCAGCGGGGGGGTACCCGTAAACACTGAAGCTTTCTTT. Translation gives CASGGVPVNTEAFF.

This chain joins TRBV6-5 and TRBJ2-7, with 12 bases that match TRBD2. The CDR3 covers 15 residues. Germline trimming cut 6 bases from V and 3 bases from J; bases unmatched to any gene: 6. CDR1 and CDR2 (germline): MNHEY, SVGAGI. The CDR3 loop is CASSTRTSGVYEQYF. Here the CDR3 DNA reads TGTGCCAGCAGCACAAGGACTAGCGGGGTCTACGAGCAGTACTTC.

The chain recombines TRBV3-1 (or the pseudogene TRBV3-2) with TRBJ1-2; D unresolved. The CDR3 consists of 13 residues. The V gene's germline CDR1 is LGHDT and CDR2 YNNKEL (reference sequence). V was cut by 2 bases and J by 1 base, with 5 bases left in between. The CDR3 spells CASSQNSNYGYTF. In DNA, the CDR3 is TGTGCCAGCAGCCAAAATAGTAACTATGGCTACACCTTC.

The V gene is TRBV7-8, the J gene TRBJ2-1; 13 positions agree with TRBD2. The CDR3 consists of 18 residues. With 5 bases clipped from V and 10 bases from J, the junction kept 17 bases outside the gene matches. CDR1 and CDR2 from the germline V gene are SGHVS and FQNEAQ. CDR3 amino acids: CASSPGLAGEDPPREQFF. For the CDR3, the DNA is TGTGCCAGCAGCCCAGGACTAGCGGGAGAGGACCCCCCAAGGGAGCAGTTCTTC. Full variable domain (missing parts from reference TRBV7-8 and TRBJ2-1): GAGVSQSPRYKVAKRGQDVALRCDPISGHVSLFWYQQALGQGPEFLTYFQNEAQLDKSGLPSDRFFAERPEGSVSTLKIQRTQQEDSAVYLCASSPGLAGEDPPREQFFGPGTRLTVL.

CDR3 protein: CASSSRQREQPQHF. CDR3 sequence (DNA): TGTGCCAGCAGTTCTCGACAGCGCGAACAGCCCCAGCATTTT. This chain uses TRBV6-5 with TRBJ1-5, with D possibly matching TRBD1 (5 bases). The CDR3 length is 14 residues. Germline CDR1 MNHEY, CDR2 SVGAGI. V was shortened by 4 bases and J by 7 bases, with 14 bases between the two germline ends.

The chain is built from TRBV4-3 and TRBJ2-1, with 10 bases identical to TRBD2. The CDR3 has 14 amino acids. The germline V gene has CDR1 LGHNA and CDR2 YSLEER. V shed 4 bases and J 9 bases; nucleotides not matched to a gene: 6. The CDR3 sequence: CASSLSGRAGEQFF. The CDR3 DNA reads as TGCGCCAGCAGCCTAAGCGGGAGGGCCGGTGAGCAGTTCTTC.

This clone was picked up one time. The chain couples TRBV7-2 to TRBJ2-1; possible D gene TRBD2, 5 bases. The CDR3 has 12 amino acids. The V end lost 1 base, the J end lost 9 bases, and 7 bases lay between the germline ends. Germline V lookup: CDR1 SGHTA, CDR2 FQGNSA. Written as DNA, the CDR3 is TGTGCCAGCAGCTTAGACGGGGTTGAGCAGTTCTTC. As protein: CASSLDGVEQFF.

The rearrangement joins TRBV6-2 or TRBV6-3 to TRBJ2-7, with a weak D call TRBD1 (6 bases). Trimming cost V 4 bases and J 4 bases, with 8 bases left between them. From germline, CDR1 is MNHEY and CDR2 SVGEGT. CDR3 size: 12 residues. The DNA of the CDR3 is TGTGCCAGCAGTTCCCAGGGGTACGAGCAGTACTTC. Its translation is CASSSQGYEQYF.